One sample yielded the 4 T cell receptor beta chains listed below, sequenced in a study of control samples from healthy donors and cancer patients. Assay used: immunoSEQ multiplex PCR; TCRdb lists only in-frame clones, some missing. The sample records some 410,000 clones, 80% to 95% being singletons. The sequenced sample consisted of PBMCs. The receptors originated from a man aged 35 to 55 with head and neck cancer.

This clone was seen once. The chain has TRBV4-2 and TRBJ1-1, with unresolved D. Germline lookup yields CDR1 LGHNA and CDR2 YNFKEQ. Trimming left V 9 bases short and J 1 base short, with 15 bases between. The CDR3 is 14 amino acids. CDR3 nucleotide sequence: TGTGCCAGTGCTGCGCCCGAGGGGAACACTGAAGCTTTCTTT. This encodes CASAAPEGNTEAFF.

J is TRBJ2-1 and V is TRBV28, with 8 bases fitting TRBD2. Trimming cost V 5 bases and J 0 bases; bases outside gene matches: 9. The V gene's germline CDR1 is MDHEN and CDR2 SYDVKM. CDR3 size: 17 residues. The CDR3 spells CASSHREGKSSYNEQFF. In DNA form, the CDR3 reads TGTGCCAGCAGTCATCGGGAGGGCAAGAGCTCCTACAATGAGCAGTTCTTC.

CDR3 sequence reads: CASSLAAGAETQYF. CDR3 sequence (DNA): TGTGCCAGCAGCTTAGCGGCGGGGGCGGAGACCCAGTACTTC. The rearrangement uses TRBV7-2 and TRBJ2-5, with D tentatively TRBD2 (7 bases). CDR1 SGHTA and CDR2 FQGNSA come from the germline V gene. The CDR3 covers 14 residues. Trimming removed 0 bases from V and 5 bases from J, with 10 bases in between.

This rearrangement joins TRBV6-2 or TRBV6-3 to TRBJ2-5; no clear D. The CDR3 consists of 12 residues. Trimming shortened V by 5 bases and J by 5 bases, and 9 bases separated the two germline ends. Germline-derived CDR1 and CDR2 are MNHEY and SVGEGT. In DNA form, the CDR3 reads TGTGCCAGCAGTCCCGGTAGGGAGACCCAGTACTTC. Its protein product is CASSPGRETQYF.